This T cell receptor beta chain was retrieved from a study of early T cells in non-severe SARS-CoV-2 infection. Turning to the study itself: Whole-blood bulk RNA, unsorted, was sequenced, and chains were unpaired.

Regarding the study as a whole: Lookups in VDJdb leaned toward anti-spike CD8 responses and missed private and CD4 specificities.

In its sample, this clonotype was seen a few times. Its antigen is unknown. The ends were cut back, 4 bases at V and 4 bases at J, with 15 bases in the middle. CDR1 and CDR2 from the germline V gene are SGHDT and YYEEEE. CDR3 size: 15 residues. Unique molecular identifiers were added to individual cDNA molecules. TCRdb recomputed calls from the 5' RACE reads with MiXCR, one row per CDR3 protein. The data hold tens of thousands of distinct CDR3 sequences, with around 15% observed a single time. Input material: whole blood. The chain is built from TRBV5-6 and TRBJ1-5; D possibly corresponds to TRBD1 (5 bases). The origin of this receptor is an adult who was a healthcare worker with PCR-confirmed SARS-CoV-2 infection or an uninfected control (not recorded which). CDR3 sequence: CASSPGTLGNQPQHF. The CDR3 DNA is TGTGCCAGCAGCCCCGGGACTTTAGGAAATCAGCCCCAGCATTTT.